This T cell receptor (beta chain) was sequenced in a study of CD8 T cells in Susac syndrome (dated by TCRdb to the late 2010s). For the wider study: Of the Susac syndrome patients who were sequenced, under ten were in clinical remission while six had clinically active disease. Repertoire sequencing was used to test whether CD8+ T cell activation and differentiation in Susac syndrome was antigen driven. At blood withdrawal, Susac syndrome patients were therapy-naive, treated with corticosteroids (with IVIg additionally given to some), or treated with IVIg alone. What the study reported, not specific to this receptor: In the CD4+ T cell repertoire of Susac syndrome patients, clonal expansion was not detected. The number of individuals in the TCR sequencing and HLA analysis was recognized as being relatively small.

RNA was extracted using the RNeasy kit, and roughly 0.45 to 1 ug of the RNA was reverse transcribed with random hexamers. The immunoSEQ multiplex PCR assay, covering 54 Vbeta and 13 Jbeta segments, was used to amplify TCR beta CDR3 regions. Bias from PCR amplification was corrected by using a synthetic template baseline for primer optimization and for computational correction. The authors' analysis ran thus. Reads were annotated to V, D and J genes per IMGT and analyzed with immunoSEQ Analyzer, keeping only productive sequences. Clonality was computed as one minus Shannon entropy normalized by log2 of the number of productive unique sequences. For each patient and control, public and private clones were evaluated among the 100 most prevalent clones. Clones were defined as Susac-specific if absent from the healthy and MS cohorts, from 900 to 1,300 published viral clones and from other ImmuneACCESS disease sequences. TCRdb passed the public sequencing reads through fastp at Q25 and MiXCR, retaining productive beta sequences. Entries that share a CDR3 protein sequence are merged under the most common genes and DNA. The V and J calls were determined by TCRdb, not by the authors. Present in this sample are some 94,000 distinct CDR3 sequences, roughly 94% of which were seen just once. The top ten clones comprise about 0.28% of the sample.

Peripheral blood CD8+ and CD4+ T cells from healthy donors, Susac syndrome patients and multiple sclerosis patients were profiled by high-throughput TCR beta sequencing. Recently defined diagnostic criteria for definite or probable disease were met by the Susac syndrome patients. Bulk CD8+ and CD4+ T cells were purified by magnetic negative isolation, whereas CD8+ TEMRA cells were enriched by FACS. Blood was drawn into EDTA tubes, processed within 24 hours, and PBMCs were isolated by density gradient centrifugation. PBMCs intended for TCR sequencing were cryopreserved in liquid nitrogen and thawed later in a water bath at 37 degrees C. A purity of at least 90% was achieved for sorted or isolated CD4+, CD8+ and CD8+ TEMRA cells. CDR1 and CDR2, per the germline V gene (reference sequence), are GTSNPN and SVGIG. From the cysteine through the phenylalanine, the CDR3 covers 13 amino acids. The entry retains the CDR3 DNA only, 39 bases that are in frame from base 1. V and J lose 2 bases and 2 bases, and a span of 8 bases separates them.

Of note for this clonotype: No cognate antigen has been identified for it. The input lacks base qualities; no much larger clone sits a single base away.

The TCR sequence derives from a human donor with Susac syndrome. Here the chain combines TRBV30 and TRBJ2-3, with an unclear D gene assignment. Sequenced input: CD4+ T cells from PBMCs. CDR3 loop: CAWSMAATDTQYF. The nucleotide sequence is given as TGTGCCTGGAGTATGGCCGCCACAGATACGCAGTATTTT.